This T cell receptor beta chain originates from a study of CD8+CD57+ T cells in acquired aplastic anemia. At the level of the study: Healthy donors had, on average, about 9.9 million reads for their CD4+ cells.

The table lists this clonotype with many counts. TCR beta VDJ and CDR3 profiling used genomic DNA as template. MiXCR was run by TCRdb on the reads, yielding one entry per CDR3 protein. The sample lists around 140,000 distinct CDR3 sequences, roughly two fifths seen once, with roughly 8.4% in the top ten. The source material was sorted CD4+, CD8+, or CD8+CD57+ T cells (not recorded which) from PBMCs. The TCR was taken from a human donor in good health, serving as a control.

The CDR3 nucleotides are TGTGCCAGCAGTGTAGGTTTAGCGGGGGCTTTCAATGAGCAGTTCTTC. This translates into CASSVGLAGAFNEQFF. The rearrangement uses TRBV2 and TRBJ2-1; 9 nucleotides agree with TRBD2. J was trimmed by 6 bases and V by 4 bases; bases with no gene match: 10. The CDR3 spans 16 residues. Germline lookup yields CDR1 SNHLY and CDR2 FYNNEI.